This T cell receptor (beta chain) was observed in a study of STAT5B mutations in CD4+ large granular lymphocyte leukemia. Points from the study as a whole: Compared with healthy controls (2/35), patient top clones favored TRBV06 (8/27). Patient CD4-sorted repertoires stayed more clonal than healthy ones after leukemic-clone removal.

Assay used: immunoSEQ multiplex PCR; TCRdb lists only in-frame clones, some missing. The sample has roughly 32,000 clones, 72% seen once. Remarks on this clone: Its antigen remains unknown.

The CDR3 length is 19 residues. J lost 5 bases, V lost 0 bases, and 16 bases had no gene match. CDR1 and CDR2 (germline): LGHNA, YNFKEQ. This clonotype was sampled from a human donor in good health. This chain connects TRBV4-2 to TRBJ2-5; 9 bases are shared with TRBD2. The sequencing input was CD4+ T cells from blood buffy coats. The CDR3 reads CASSQDLFGGGVLRETQYF. Here the CDR3 DNA reads TGTGCCAGCAGCCAAGATCTTTTTGGCGGGGGGGTGCTGCGGGAGACCCAGTACTTC.